One and the same sample provided the 29 T cell receptor beta chains below, sequenced in a study of blood T cell repertoires in COVID-19. Produced via immunoSEQ multiplex PCR; TCRdb's table is partial and in-frame only. The sample lists 280,000 or so clones; roughly four fifths were seen once. The sequencing input was peripheral blood. The receptors shown here come from a woman between 50 and 59 years old who had recovered from COVID-19.

The chain links TRBV6-2 or TRBV6-3 to TRBJ1-6; a possible D gene is TRBD1 (5 bases). The CDR3 sequence is 15 residues long. The V and J ends lost 5 bases and 0 bases respectively, with 8 bases between them. CDR1 and CDR2 from the germline V gene are MNHEY and SVGEGT. CDR3 sequence: CASSQDSSYNSPLHF. CDR3 DNA: TGTGCCAGCAGTCAAGACAGCTCCTATAATTCACCCCTCCACTTT.

The rearrangement links TRBV2 to TRBJ2-1; 11 bases are a match to TRBD2. CDR3 length: 15 amino acids. The ends lost 3 bases at V and 4 bases at J; junction bases unmatched: 2. The germline V gene has CDR1 SNHLY and CDR2 FYNNEI. The CDR3 region is CASSETSGKYNEQFF. CDR3 DNA: TGTGCCAGCAGTGAGACTAGCGGGAAATACAATGAGCAGTTCTTC.

This sequence joins TRBV28 and TRBJ1-5, with D perhaps matching TRBD1 (6 bases). This CDR3 spans 15 amino acids. V lost 11 bases, J lost 4 bases, and 21 bases lay in between. Per the germline V gene, CDR1 is MDHEN and CDR2 is SYDVKM. The CDR3 DNA sequence: TGTGCCCACCGAGGGGGGGAAGGCGGGAATCAGCCCCAGCATTTT. Protein product: CAHRGGEGGNQPQHF. Filled out from reference TRBV28 and TRBJ1-5, the complete variable domain reads DVKVTQSSRYLVKRTGEKVFLECVQDMDHENMFWYRQDPGLGLRLIYFSYDVKMKEKGDIPEGYSVSREKKERFSLILESASTNQTSMYLCAHRGGEGGNQPQHFGDGTRLSIL.

This chain joins TRBV2 and TRBJ2-3, with 11 positions matching TRBD1. The CDR3 is 15 residues long. The junction had 6 bases not matched to a gene; V was cut back by 7 bases and J by 3 bases. Germline V gene data show CDR1 as SNHLY and CDR2 as FYNNEI. CDR3 in DNA: TGTGCCAGCAACGTGGGGACAGGGGGGACAGATACGCAGTATTTT. Translation gives CASNVGTGGTDTQYF.

The V and J genes are TRBV2 and TRBJ2-7; 9 nucleotides align to TRBD1. The length of the CDR3 is 16 residues. Unmatched junction bases numbered 13, after V lost 5 bases and J lost 5 bases. The germline V gene has CDR1 SNHLY and CDR2 FYNNEI. CDR3 in amino acids: CASSSTATGGIDEQYF. The DNA of the CDR3 is TGTGCCAGCAGTTCCACGGCCACAGGGGGCATCGACGAGCAGTACTTC.

V gene TRBV27 combines with J gene TRBJ2-7; 10 bases are shared with TRBD1. The J segment lost 2 bases and the V segment lost 3 bases, leaving 7 bases of the junction unmatched. The CDR3 covers 16 residues. Germline CDR1 reads MNHEY; CDR2 reads SMNVEV (reference sequence). The CDR3 here is CASSFSRTGGAYEQYF. CDR3 DNA sequence: TGTGCCAGCAGTTTCTCGAGGACAGGGGGAGCCTACGAGCAGTACTTC.

This chain joins TRBV3-1 (or the pseudogene TRBV3-2) and TRBJ2-3; D might be TRBD2 (6 bases). The CDR3 contains 16 residues. CDR1 is LGHDT, CDR2 YNNKEL, per germline (reference sequence). V was trimmed by 0 bases and J by 6 bases, leaving 16 bases between them. The CDR3 DNA follows: TGTGCCAGCAGCCAAGATTGGGCTAGCCGGGGGGATACGCAGTATTTT. Protein: CASSQDWASRGDTQYF.

This rearrangement joins TRBV24-1 to TRBJ1-5; D is unclear. Germline CDR1 and CDR2: KGHDR and SFDVKD. This CDR3 spans 14 amino acids. The V and J ends lost 3 bases and 7 bases respectively, with 12 bases between them. The DNA of the CDR3 is TGTGCCACCAGTGATAGAGGAGTACCCCAGCCCCAGCATTTT. Protein: CATSDRGVPQPQHF.

The V call is TRBV3-1 (or the pseudogene TRBV3-2), the J call TRBJ2-3, with TRBD2 matching over 8 bases. The CDR3 consists of 14 residues. Looked up from germline, CDR1 is LGHDT and CDR2 is YNNKEL (reference sequence). The trim removed 9 bases at V and 3 bases at J, leaving 8 bases unmatched. The CDR3 spells CARSGGPRTDTQYF. CDR3 nucleotide sequence: TGTGCCAGATCGGGGGGGCCGCGTACAGATACGCAGTATTTT.

The gene calls are TRBV12-3 or TRBV12-4 and TRBJ2-1; 8 nucleotides agree with TRBD2. The CDR3 runs 13 residues. The ends lost 8 bases at V and 9 bases at J; junction bases unmatched: 9. This chain's CDR3 is CASASQAGAEQFF. Here the CDR3 DNA reads TGTGCCAGCGCCTCTCAAGCGGGAGCTGAGCAGTTCTTC.

The chain recombines TRBV7-2 with TRBJ2-5; the match to TRBD2 covers 7 bases. The germline gives CDR1 SGHTA, CDR2 FQGNSA. This CDR3 is 15 amino acids long. Trimming cost V 5 bases and J 5 bases; bases outside gene matches: 11. The CDR3 sequence is CASSRSGRGRETQYF. CDR3 coding DNA: TGTGCCAGCAGCCGGAGCGGGCGGGGGAGGGAGACCCAGTACTTC.

The rearrangement joins TRBV12-2 to TRBJ1-2; TRBD1 was called by the table and not checked on the DNA. TRBV12-2 is reported as a pseudogene. The CDR3 has 16 amino acids. CDR3 loop: CASRLPWAGVFYGYTF. The CDR3 nucleotides are TGTGCAAGTCGCCTCCCTTGGGCAGGGGTGTTCTATGGCTACACCTTC.

The chain recombines TRBV24-1 with TRBJ1-1, with 8 nucleotides matching TRBD1. The CDR3 totals 13 residues. With 10 bases clipped from V and 4 bases from J, the junction kept 7 bases outside the gene matches. The germline CDR1 and CDR2 sequences are KGHDR and SFDVKD. DNA of the CDR3: TGTGCCACTGGAGACAGGGGAGGCACTGAAGCTTTCTTT. This codes for CATGDRGGTEAFF.

This clone has just one count. The V and J genes are TRBV29-1 and TRBJ2-5; 10 positions agree with TRBD1. The CDR3 runs 13 residues. J gave up 5 bases and V 7 bases, and 7 bases lay outside the gene matches. Germline lookup yields CDR1 SQVTM and CDR2 ANQGSEA. The CDR3 region is CSARQGAGETQYF. CDR3 nucleotide sequence: TGCAGCGCTAGACAGGGGGCGGGGGAGACCCAGTACTTC.

The chain recombines TRBV15 with TRBJ1-2; D remains unclear. Per the germline V gene, CDR1 is LNHNV and CDR2 is YYDKDF (reference sequence). CDR3 size: 13 residues. Trimming took 0 bases from V and 8 from J, leaving 10 bases between them. The DNA of the CDR3 is TGTGCCACCAGCAGAGATAAAGGGAGGGGCTACACCTTC. As protein: CATSRDKGRGYTF.

V gene TRBV28 combines with J gene TRBJ2-7; 9 bases are a match to TRBD1. Germline V gives CDR1 MDHEN, CDR2 SYDVKM. The CDR3 contains 16 residues. The trim removed 6 bases at V and 5 bases at J, leaving 14 bases unmatched. The CDR3 DNA sequence: TGTGCCAGCAGAACTGCTGGGACAGGGCCCATCCACGAGCAGTACTTC. It specifies CASRTAGTGPIHEQYF.

The CDR3 region is CASRNGLASGELFF. CDR3 DNA sequence: TGTGCCAGCAGGAACGGACTAGCCTCCGGGGAGCTGTTTTTT. V gene TRBV5-8 combines with J gene TRBJ2-2; 8 nucleotides line up with TRBD2. The CDR3 consists of 14 residues. Germline-derived CDR1 and CDR2 are SGHTS and YDEGEE. V dropped 5 bases and J dropped 6; count of bases not matched to a gene: 6.

The J gene is TRBJ1-4, the V gene TRBV7-9; D is ambiguous. The germline gives CDR1 SEHNR, CDR2 FQNEAQ (reference sequence). The CDR3 length is 15 residues. The V end lost 3 bases, the J end lost 0 bases, and 8 bases lay between the germline ends. The CDR3, as DNA: TGTGCCAGCAGCTTCGAGGGCTCAACTAATGAAAAACTGTTTTTT. Translation: CASSFEGSTNEKLFF. The full variable domain, with the rest looked up from reference TRBV7-9 and TRBJ1-4, is DTGVSQNPRHKITKRGQNVTFRCDPISEHNRLYWYRQTLGQGPEFLTYFQNEAQLEKSRLLSDRFSAERPKGSFSTLEIQRTEQGDSAMYLCASSFEGSTNEKLFFGSGTQLSVL.

The J gene is TRBJ1-1, the V gene TRBV19; no clear D gene. This CDR3 is 13 amino acids long. V was pared by 6 bases and J by 3 bases, with 11 bases between. CDR1 and CDR2 from the germline V gene are LNHDA and SQIVND (reference sequence). For the CDR3, the DNA is TGTGCCAGTAGCCCACCGGGGTACACTGAAGCTTTCTTT. Protein: CASSPPGYTEAFF.

This rearrangement joins TRBV7-2 to TRBJ2-3; 9 bases are a match to TRBD1. Germline V gene lookup returns CDR1 SGHTA and CDR2 FQGNSA. The junction had 1 base not matched to a gene; V was cut back by 0 bases and J by 0 bases. This CDR3 is built from 16 residues. CDR3 sequence reads: CASSLAGQGSTDTQYF. The CDR3 DNA reads TGTGCCAGCAGCTTAGCGGGACAGGGAAGCACAGATACGCAGTATTTT.

The genes are TRBV29-1 and TRBJ2-3, with 16 bases aligning to TRBD2. The CDR3 totals 18 residues. J lost 4 bases, V lost 8 bases, and 15 bases had no gene match. The germline gives CDR1 SQVTM, CDR2 ANQGSEA. The CDR3 DNA is TGCAGCATCTCGGGACTAGCGGGAGGGCACCGGCTGGCAGATACGCAGTATTTT. Translated: CSISGLAGGHRLADTQYF.

This clone was found once. V and J are TRBV19 and TRBJ2-7; 9 bases align to TRBD1. The junction had 7 bases not matched to a gene; V was cut back by 9 bases and J by 7 bases. Germline CDR1 reads LNHDA; CDR2 reads SQIVND (reference sequence). The CDR3 runs to 12 residues. The CDR3 DNA reads as TGTGCCAGCGGGGACAGGGCAGATGAGCAGTACTTC. Translated: CASGDRADEQYF.

DNA for the CDR3: TGCGCCAGCAGCTCCGGACAGAAGTCTGCCGAGCAGTACTTC. Its protein is CASSSGQKSAEQYF. The chain links TRBV5-1 to TRBJ2-7, with TRBD1 as a possible D gene (6 bases). Trimming removed 3 bases at V and 6 bases at J, with 16 bases between. This CDR3 region has 14 residues. Per the germline V gene, CDR1 is SGHRS and CDR2 is YFSETQ. Full variable domain (remainder filled in from reference TRBV5-1 and TRBJ2-7): KAGVTQTPRYLIKTRGQQVTLSCSPISGHRSVSWYQQTPGQGLQFLFEYFSETQRNKGNFPGRFSGRQFSNSRSEMNVSTLELGDSALYLCASSSGQKSAEQYFGPGTRLTVT.

V usage is TRBV6-5 and J usage is TRBJ2-3; 8 bases are a match to TRBD2. J gave up 4 bases and V 3 bases, and 6 bases lay outside the gene matches. CDR1 is MNHEY, CDR2 SVGAGI, per germline. CDR3 length: 15 residues. This CDR3 reads CASSYQAGVSDTQYF. The CDR3 bases are TGTGCCAGCAGTTATCAAGCGGGGGTATCAGATACGCAGTATTTT.

This clone was seen only once. The chain uses TRBV18 and TRBJ2-2, with 7 bases lining up with TRBD1. The V gene end was trimmed by 6 bases and the J gene end by 4 bases; junction bases not matched to a gene: 5. This CDR3 region has 14 residues. Germline V lookup: CDR1 KGHSH, CDR2 LQKENI. CDR3 amino acids: CASSLDRATGELFF. The CDR3 DNA reads TGTGCCAGCTCCCTCGACAGGGCCACCGGGGAGCTGTTTTTT.

The CDR3 DNA sequence: TGTGCCAGCAGTCTAGCGGGAGCCCCAGATACGCAGTATTTT. It is translated as CASSLAGAPDTQYF. The chain combines TRBV11-2 with TRBJ2-3, with 10 nucleotides matching TRBD2. Unmatched junction bases numbered 4, after V lost 6 bases and J lost 4 bases. The CDR3 is made up of 14 amino acids. Germline V lookup: CDR1 SGHAT, CDR2 FQNNGV.

The rearrangement links TRBV6-1 to TRBJ2-2; tentative D call: TRBD1 (7 bases). Trimming stripped 2 bases from V and 3 bases from J, with 10 bases between. The CDR3 runs 15 residues. Looked up from germline, CDR1 is MNHNS and CDR2 is SASEGT. The CDR3 loop is CASSEQGGDTGELFF. The CDR3 coding sequence is TGTGCCAGCAGTGAACAGGGGGGAGACACCGGGGAGCTGTTTTTT.

The chain is built from TRBV5-1 and TRBJ1-1, with a tentative D call TRBD1 (5 bases). Trimming pared 0 bases from V and 3 bases from J, leaving 12 bases between. The CDR3 is made up of 15 amino acids. Germline CDR1 and CDR2: SGHRS and YFSETQ. The CDR3 DNA sequence: TGCGCCAGCAGCTTGGGCCGGGGGAGGGACACTGAAGCTTTCTTT. Protein sequence: CASSLGRGRDTEAFF.

This clone was observed once. The chain recombines TRBV10-3 with TRBJ2-7; D call uncertain. This CDR3 is 14 amino acids long. Germline CDR1 reads ENHRY; CDR2 reads SYGVKD. V was cut by 0 bases and J by 4 bases, with 10 bases left in between. The CDR3 DNA sequence: TGTGCCATCAGTGAGTCGACCAGGCCGTACGAGCAGTACTTC. Protein sequence: CAISESTRPYEQYF.